A selection of T cell receptor beta chains follows, all from one sample in a study of cytomegalovirus exposure and HLA in healthy donors. Clones were read by immunoSEQ multiplex PCR, and TCRdb kept only the in-frame ones, dropping some. Of roughly 43,000 clones detected, about 60% appear once; the ten largest clones hold approximately 8.4%. The sample taken for sequencing was PBMCs. These receptors were collected from a human donor in good health. CDR3s include the opening cysteine and the closing phenylalanine or tryptophan. D genes are given only for firm matches. For some rows the clone size is stated as once, few or many, or as a class when expanded; others skip it.

DNA	CDR3	size	V	J	D
TGTGCCAGCAGTTCGGAGAGACCAAGCAATCAGCCCCAGCATTTT	CASSSERPSNQPQHF	once	TRBV28	TRBJ1-5	NA
TGCGCCAGCAGCGAAGCCGCCGGGACAGCTAACTATGGCTACACCTTC	CASSEAAGTANYGYTF	once	TRBV4-3	TRBJ1-2	TRBD1
TGCGCCAGCAGCCAGTTACAGGGGGCCTACGAGCAGTACTTC	CASSQLQGAYEQYF	NA	TRBV4-3	TRBJ2-7	TRBD1
TGTGCCAGCAGTTACTGGAGTACCGGAAAACTGTTTTTT	CASSYWSTGKLFF	NA	TRBV6-5	TRBJ1-4	NA
TGTGCCAGCAGCCCCACTACTCCAGTGAACACTGAAGCTTTCTTT	CASSPTTPVNTEAFF	NA	TRBV7-9	TRBJ1-1	NA
TGTGCCAGCAGTGAAGTTACAGGGGGCCGTCAGCCCCAGCATTTT	CASSEVTGGRQPQHF	NA	TRBV2	TRBJ1-5	TRBD1
TGTGCCAGCAGTTTATCGACGGGATCCTACAATGAGCAGTTCTTC	CASSLSTGSYNEQFF	NA	TRBV27	TRBJ2-1	NA
TGTGCCAGTAGTATTCAGGCAGGTCGGGCTTTCTTT	CASSIQAGRAFF	NA	TRBV19	TRBJ1-1	NA
TGCGCCAGCAGCCAAGGGGCAGGGGCTTTCAATCAGCCCCAGCATTTT	CASSQGAGAFNQPQHF	NA	TRBV4-1	TRBJ1-5	NA
TGTGCCAGCAGTTACTCTCTAGCGGGGGCCGGTGAGCAGTTCTTC	CASSYSLAGAGEQFF	NA	TRBV6-5	TRBJ2-1	TRBD2
TGCAGCGTATCGGGACTAGCGGGGGGGACCTACGAGCAGTACTTC	CSVSGLAGGTYEQYF	NA	TRBV29-1	TRBJ2-7	TRBD2
TGCGCCAGCAGCCAAGACGACAGGGTGAACACCGGGGAGCTGTTTTTT	CASSQDDRVNTGELFF	once	TRBV4-1	TRBJ2-2	TRBD1
TGTGCCAGCACAGGGGGGAGAGAGACCCAGTACTTC	CASTGGRETQYF	NA	TRBV27	TRBJ2-5	NA
TGCGCCAGCAGTGATGCAGGGAACACTGAAGCTTTCTTT	CASSDAGNTEAFF	once	TRBV10-1	TRBJ1-1	NA
TGTGCCACCAGCTTACAACAGGGTCCCACAGATACGCAGTATTTT	CATSLQQGPTDTQYF	NA	TRBV15	TRBJ2-3	NA
TGCGCCAGCAGCTTGGACGGTAATCAGCCCCAGCATTTT	CASSLDGNQPQHF	NA	TRBV5-1	TRBJ1-5	NA
TGCGCCAGCAGCCAAAAGACCGGGCAGGGTTCAGATACGCAGTATTTT	CASSQKTGQGSDTQYF	once	TRBV4-1	TRBJ2-3	NA
TGTGCCAGCAGTTACGGGCGACAAGGGGACACCATATATTTT	CASSYGRQGDTIYF	NA	TRBV6-6	TRBJ1-3	NA
TGTGCCAGCAGCGTAGTGTTAGCGGAGGCAGATACGCAGTATTTT	CASSVVLAEADTQYF	NA	TRBV9	TRBJ2-3	NA
TGCGCCAGCAGTGGTACAGGGGGCTACGAGCAGTACTTC	CASSGTGGYEQYF	NA	TRBV10-1	TRBJ2-7	TRBD1
TGTGCCTGGAGTGGACTAGCGCGCACCGGGGAGCTGTTTTTT	CAWSGLARTGELFF	NA	TRBV30	TRBJ2-2	TRBD2
TGTGCCAGCAGTCCTCGTAGCTCCTACGAGCAGTACTTC	CASSPRSSYEQYF	few	TRBV6-5	TRBJ2-7	NA
TGTGCCAGCAGCGTAGTCACAACCGGGGAGCTGTTTTTT	CASSVVTTGELFF	once	TRBV9	TRBJ2-2	NA
TGCGCCAGCAGCTTGTTGCGGCAGACCTACGAGCAGTACTTC	CASSLLRQTYEQYF	NA	TRBV5-1	TRBJ2-7	NA
TGTGCCAGCAGCCCTACTTCTCGGGGCGAGCAGTACTTC	CASSPTSRGEQYF	NA	TRBV7-9	TRBJ2-7	NA